Below, 14 T cell receptor beta chains from the same sample are listed, as sequenced in a study of Tregs in tolerant kidney transplant recipients. Assay used: immunoSEQ multiplex PCR; TCRdb lists only in-frame clones, some missing. The sample lists some 57,000 clones, about 91% occurring once. Related graft donors supplied nonmyeloablative bone marrow transplants, and mixed chimerism was transient. Sequencing used CD8+ T cells from blood (PBMCs), obtained 24 months after the transplant. Receptors were obtained from a human patient who received a combined kidney and bone marrow transplant. Among the T cells, some may be from the graft donor.

This clone appeared once. The J gene is TRBJ2-7, the V gene TRBV13; no reliable D call. Trimming took off 0 bases at V and 2 bases at J, with 5 bases between the two ends. Germline lookup yields CDR1 PRHDT and CDR2 FYEKMQ (reference sequence). The CDR3 is 13 amino acids. In nucleotides, the CDR3 is TGTGCCAGCAGCTTAGGGCGGACCTACGAGCAGTACTTC. Protein product: CASSLGRTYEQYF.

The chain recombines TRBV5-3 with TRBJ2-5, with D possibly TRBD1 on 6 matching bases. TRBV5-3 is filed as an ORF, its function uncertain. This CDR3 contains 16 residues. V dropped 5 bases and J dropped 0 bases, with 17 bases sitting between them. CDR3 coding DNA: TGTGCCAGAAGGATTTCGCAGGGGTCTTACCAAGAGACCCAGTACTTC. Protein: CARRISQGSYQETQYF.

This chain connects TRBV5-6 to TRBJ1-1; D is possibly TRBD1 (5 bases). Trimming cost V 9 bases and J 6 bases, with 21 bases left between them. This CDR3 has 14 residues. Germline V gene data show CDR1 as SGHDT and CDR2 as YYEEEE. CDR3 in amino acids: CATRTGGDHAEAFF. The CDR3 DNA is TGTGCCACCCGCACCGGAGGGGATCACGCTGAAGCTTTCTTT. Variable domain in full (rest from reference TRBV5-6 and TRBJ1-1): DAGVTQSPTHLIKTRGQQVTLRCSPKSGHDTVSWYQQALGQGPQFIFQYYEEEERQRGNFPDRFSGHQFPNYSSELNVNALLLGDSALYLCATRTGGDHAEAFFGQGTRLTVV.

V is TRBV30 and J is TRBJ2-3; D gene ambiguous. Trimming cost V 2 bases and J 0 bases, with 12 bases left between them. This CDR3 has 15 amino acids. Germline assignment: CDR1 GTSNPN and CDR2 SVGIG (reference sequence). The DNA of the CDR3 is TGTGCCTGGAGTCCGCCCCCTACTAGCACAGATACGCAGTATTTT. It translates to CAWSPPPTSTDTQYF.

This sequence joins TRBV4-1 and TRBJ2-5; D remains unclear. Germline loops: CDR1 MGHRA, CDR2 YSYEKL. Trimming cost V 2 bases and J 5 bases, with 6 bases left between them. CDR3 length equals 12 residues. The CDR3 DNA sequence: TGCGCCAGCAGCCAAAAACGGGAGACCCAGTACTTC. Residues: CASSQKRETQYF.

The J gene is TRBJ2-7, the V gene TRBV27; the match to TRBD1 covers 7 bases. The J segment lost 1 base and the V segment lost 5 bases, leaving 14 bases of the junction unmatched. This CDR3 has 17 amino acids. Per germline, CDR1 MNHEY and CDR2 SMNVEV (reference sequence). CDR3 residues: CASSPTPDRVTSYEQYF. Here the CDR3 DNA reads TGTGCCAGCAGTCCAACTCCTGACAGGGTAACTTCCTACGAGCAGTACTTC.

The chain is built from TRBV29-1 and TRBJ2-3, with D possibly matching TRBD1 (5 bases). Deletions cut 4 bases from V and 4 bases from J, with 15 bases between. This CDR3 contains 14 residues. Germline CDR1 is SQVTM and CDR2 is ANQGSEA. CDR3 protein: CSVAWGEGADTQYF. The CDR3 region has the DNA TGCAGCGTTGCGTGGGGCGAAGGGGCAGATACGCAGTATTTT.

The rearrangement links TRBV5-6 to TRBJ2-5; 7 nucleotides align to TRBD1. CDR3 length: 16 residues. Trimming took 0 bases from V and 5 from J; bases not matched to a gene: 10. The germline gives CDR1 SGHDT, CDR2 YYEEEE. This CDR3 is CASSLALDKGGETQYF. The CDR3 DNA reads as TGTGCCAGCAGCTTGGCCTTGGACAAAGGGGGCGAGACCCAGTACTTC.

This chain links TRBV30 with TRBJ1-5; D is possibly TRBD1 (5 bases). The V end was cut by 4 bases, the J end by 2 bases, with 9 bases between. The CDR3 contains 13 residues. The germline V gene encodes CDR1 GTSNPN and CDR2 SVGIG (reference sequence). This chain's CDR3 is CAWTGDRNQPQHF. For the CDR3, the DNA is TGTGCCTGGACGGGGGATCGCAATCAGCCCCAGCATTTT.

The chain recombines TRBV11-1 with TRBJ2-5; the match to TRBD2 covers 7 bases. TRBJ2-7 matches the DNA end more closely, so the J call is doubtful. The CDR3 covers 15 residues. The germline CDR1 and CDR2 sequences are SGHAT and FQDESV (reference sequence). In DNA form, the CDR3 reads TGTGCCAGCAGCTTAGCGGGAGGGAGTGTCTACGAGCAGTACTTC. Its protein product is CASSLAGGSVYEQYF.

V usage is TRBV7-6 and J usage is TRBJ1-2, with unresolved D. The CDR3 spans 15 residues. The V and J ends lost 5 bases and 3 bases respectively, with 16 bases between them. The germline V gene has CDR1 SGHVS and CDR2 FNYEAQ. The CDR3 nucleotides are TGTGCCAGCAGCCCCGGGGAGGGCGCTTACTATGGCTACACCTTC. Amino acid sequence: CASSPGEGAYYGYTF.

In this sample, this clone turned up once. The chain is built from TRBV13 and TRBJ2-7; 9 positions match TRBD2. The length of the CDR3 is 14 residues. Unmatched junction bases numbered 5, after V lost 5 bases and J lost 3 bases. Germline CDR1 and CDR2: PRHDT and FYEKMQ (reference sequence). The CDR3 bases are TGTGCCAGCAGCAGACTAGCGGAAAGCTACGAGCAGTACTTC. Residues: CASSRLAESYEQYF.

This chain joins TRBV7-2 and TRBJ2-3; D might be TRBD2 (5 bases). This CDR3 spans 13 amino acids. Trimming removed 5 bases from V and 5 bases from J, with 11 bases in between. The germline V gene encodes CDR1 SGHTA and CDR2 FQGNSA. CDR3 DNA sequence: TGTGCCAGCAGCCCGAGGGAGTTAGATACGCAGTATTTT. Its protein product is CASSPRELDTQYF.

The V and J genes are TRBV27 and TRBJ2-5; perhaps TRBD1 as D (6 bases). The assigned J gene may be wrong: the sequence end matches TRBJ2-7 better. In germline, CDR1 is MNHEY, CDR2 SMNVEV (reference sequence). The CDR3 loop spans 14 amino acids. CDR3 in DNA: TGTGCCAGCAGGCCCGGGACACCTAGCTACGAGCAGTACTTC. Its translation: CASRPGTPSYEQYF.